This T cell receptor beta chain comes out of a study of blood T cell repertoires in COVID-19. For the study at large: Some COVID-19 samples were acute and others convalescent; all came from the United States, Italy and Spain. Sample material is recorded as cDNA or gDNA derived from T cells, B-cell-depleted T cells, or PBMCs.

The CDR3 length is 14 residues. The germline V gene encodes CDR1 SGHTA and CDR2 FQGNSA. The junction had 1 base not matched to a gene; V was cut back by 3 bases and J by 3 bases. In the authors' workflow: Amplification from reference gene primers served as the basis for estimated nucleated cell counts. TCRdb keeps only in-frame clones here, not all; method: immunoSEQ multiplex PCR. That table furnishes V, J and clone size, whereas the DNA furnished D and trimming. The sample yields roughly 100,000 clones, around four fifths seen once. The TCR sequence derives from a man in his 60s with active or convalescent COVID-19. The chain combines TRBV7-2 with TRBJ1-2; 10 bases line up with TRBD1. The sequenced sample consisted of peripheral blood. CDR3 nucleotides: TGTGCCAGCAGCTTGACAGGGGGCGACTATGGCTACACCTTC. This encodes CASSLTGGDYGYTF. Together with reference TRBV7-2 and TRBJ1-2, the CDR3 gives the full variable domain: GAGVSQSPSNKVTEKGKDVELRCDPISGHTALYWYRQSLGQGLEFLIYFQGNSAPDKSGLPSDRFSAERTGGSVSTLTIQRTQQEDSAVYLCASSLTGGDYGYTFGSGTRLTVV.